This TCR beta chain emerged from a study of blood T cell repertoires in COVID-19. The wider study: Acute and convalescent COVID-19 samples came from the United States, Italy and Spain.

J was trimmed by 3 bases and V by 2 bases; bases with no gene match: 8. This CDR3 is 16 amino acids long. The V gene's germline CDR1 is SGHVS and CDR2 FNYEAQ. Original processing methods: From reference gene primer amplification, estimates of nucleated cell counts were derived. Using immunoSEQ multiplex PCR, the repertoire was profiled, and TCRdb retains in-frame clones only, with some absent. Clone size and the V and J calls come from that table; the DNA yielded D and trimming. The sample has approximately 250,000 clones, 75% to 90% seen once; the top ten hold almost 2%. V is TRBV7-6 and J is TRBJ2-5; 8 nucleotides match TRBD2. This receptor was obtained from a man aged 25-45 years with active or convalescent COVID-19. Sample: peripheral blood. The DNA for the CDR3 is TGTGCCAGCAGCTTATTGGGACTAGGGACAAAAGAGACCCAGTACTTC. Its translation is CASSLLGLGTKETQYF. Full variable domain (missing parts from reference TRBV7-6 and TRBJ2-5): GAGVSQSPRYKVTKRGQDVALRCDPISGHVSLYWYRQALGQGPEFLTYFNYEAQQDKSGLPNDRFSAERPEGSISTLTIQRTEQRDSAMYRCASSLLGLGTKETQYFGPGTRLLVL.